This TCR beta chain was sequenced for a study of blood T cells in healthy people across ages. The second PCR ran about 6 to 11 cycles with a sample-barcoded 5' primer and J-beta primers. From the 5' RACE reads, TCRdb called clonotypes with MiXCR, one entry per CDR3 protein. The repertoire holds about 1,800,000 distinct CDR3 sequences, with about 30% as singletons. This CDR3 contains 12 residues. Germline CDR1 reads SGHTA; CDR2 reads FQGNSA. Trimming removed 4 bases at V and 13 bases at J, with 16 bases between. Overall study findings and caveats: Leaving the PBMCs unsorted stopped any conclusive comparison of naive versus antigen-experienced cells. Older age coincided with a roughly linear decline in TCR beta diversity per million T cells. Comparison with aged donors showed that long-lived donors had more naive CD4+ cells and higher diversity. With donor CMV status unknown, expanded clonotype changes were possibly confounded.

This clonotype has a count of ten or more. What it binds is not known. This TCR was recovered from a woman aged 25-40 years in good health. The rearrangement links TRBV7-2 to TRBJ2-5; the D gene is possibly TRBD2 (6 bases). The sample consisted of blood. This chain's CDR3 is CASSSPGGPPYF. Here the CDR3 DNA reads TGTGCCAGCAGCTCACCCGGGGGACCTCCGTACTTC.